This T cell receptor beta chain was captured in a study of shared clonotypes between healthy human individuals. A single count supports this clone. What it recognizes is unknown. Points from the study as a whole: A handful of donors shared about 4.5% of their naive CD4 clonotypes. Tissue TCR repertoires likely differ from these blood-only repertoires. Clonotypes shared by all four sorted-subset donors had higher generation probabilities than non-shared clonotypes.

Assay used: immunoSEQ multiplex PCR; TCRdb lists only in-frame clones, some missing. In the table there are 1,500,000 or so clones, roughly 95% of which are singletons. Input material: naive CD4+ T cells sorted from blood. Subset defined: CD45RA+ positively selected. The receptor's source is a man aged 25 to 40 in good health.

CDR3 sequence (DNA): TGTGCCACCAGCAGAGGGTTGGGGAGGTACGGCACCGGGGAGCTGTTTTTT. It encodes CATSRGLGRYGTGELFF. This chain joins TRBV15 and TRBJ2-2, with D possibly matching TRBD2 (6 bases). The CDR3 length is 17 residues. Germline V gene sequence: CDR1 LNHNV, CDR2 YYDKDF (reference sequence). Trimming shortened V by 1 base and J by 4 bases, and 16 bases separated the two germline ends.